Each of the 10 T cell receptor beta chains below was sequenced from the same sample in a study of T cells in Graves' hyperthyroidism and ophthalmopathy. Amplified TCR beta CDR3 regions derived from RNA transcripts. The TCR CDR3 first-round RT-PCR relied on the HTBI primer set. TCRdb ran MiXCR on the multiplex PCR reads and lists one entry per CDR3 protein. The data show nearly 600,000 distinct CDR3 sequences, 12% to 15% seen once. Sequencing was done on a sample of blood. Receptor source: a woman younger than 30 with Graves' ophthalmopathy.

CDR3 sequence: CASSIGDSGNQPQHF. Here the CDR3 DNA reads TGCGCCAGCAGTATCGGGGACAGTGGCAATCAGCCCCAGCATTTT. This sequence joins TRBV5-1 and TRBJ1-5, with 7 bases matching TRBD1. Germline CDR1 and CDR2: SGHRS and YFSETQ. Unmatched junction bases numbered 7, after V lost 5 bases and J lost 2 bases. The CDR3 length is 15 residues.

This clonotype was recorded at least ten times. The chain combines TRBV28 with TRBJ1-5, with 8 nucleotides matching TRBD1. J was trimmed by 6 bases and V by 4 bases; bases with no gene match: 11. This CDR3 spans 16 amino acids. From germline, CDR1 is MDHEN and CDR2 SYDVKM. CDR3 sequence: CASSSLSTGAGQPQHF. For the CDR3, the DNA is TGTGCCAGCAGTTCTTTATCGACAGGGGCGGGTCAGCCCCAGCATTTT.

With regard to this clonotype: This clone may be a read error of a much larger clone one base away. Here the CDR3 reads CSARNIGQGENEQLF. CDR3 nucleotide sequence: TGCAGTGCTAGAAACATAGGACAGGGTGAAAATGAGCAGCTCTTC. The chain has TRBV20-1 and TRBJ2-1; 8 bases line up with TRBD1. The germline gives CDR1 DFQATT, CDR2 SNEGSKA (reference sequence). This CDR3 has 15 residues.

The V and J genes are TRBV4-2 and TRBJ1-3; D gene ambiguous. Germline CDR1 and CDR2: LGHNA and YNFKEQ. The ends were cut back, 3 bases at V and 4 bases at J, with 13 bases in the middle. CDR3 length equals 15 residues. CDR3 sequence: CASSQEGTGGNTIYF. The CDR3 DNA follows: TGTGCCAGCAGCCAGGAGGGTACTGGGGGAAACACCATATATTTT.

This chain uses TRBV7-8 with TRBJ2-7, with TRBD2 matching over 7 bases. Germline CDR1 and CDR2: SGHVS and FQNEAQ. This CDR3 region has 16 residues. Losses at the gene ends were 4 bases for V and 5 bases for J; bases not matched to a gene: 14. In DNA, the CDR3 is TGTGCCAGCAGCTGGAGTTTGCGGGAGAGTTTTAACGAGCAGTACTTC. This encodes CASSWSLRESFNEQYF.

A few counts support this clonotype. The chain combines TRBV6-5 with TRBJ2-1; D is possibly TRBD1 (5 bases). The V gene lost 0 bases and the J gene lost 8 bases, with 14 bases spanning the gap. The CDR3 totals 15 residues. The germline V gene encodes CDR1 MNHEY and CDR2 SVGAGI. This CDR3 reads CASSYSAGKFDEQFF. CDR3 coding DNA: TGTGCCAGCAGTTACTCGGCAGGGAAATTCGATGAGCAGTTCTTC.

This clonotype was detected a few times. The CDR3 sequence is CASSVEGDRTLAQETQYF. The CDR3 DNA follows: TGTGCCAGCAGCGTAGAAGGGGACAGGACTTTAGCACAAGAGACCCAGTACTTC. The chain recombines TRBV13 with TRBJ2-5; TRBD1 matches at 8 bases. The CDR3 spans 18 residues. Germline V lookup: CDR1 PRHDT, CDR2 FYEKMQ (reference sequence). V lost 5 bases and J lost 2; bases outside the gene matches: 16.

CDR3 amino acids: CASSIGGVFDQPQHF. Here the CDR3 DNA reads TGTGCCAGTAGTATAGGAGGGGTTTTCGATCAGCCCCAGCATTTT. The J gene is TRBJ1-5, the V gene TRBV19, with D perhaps TRBD1 (5 bases). The CDR3 has 15 residues. Trimming pared 1 base from V and 5 bases from J, leaving 12 bases between. The germline gives CDR1 LNHDA, CDR2 SQIVND (reference sequence).

This clonotype was observed at least ten times. The CDR3 DNA follows: TGTGCCAGCAGCCCCCGGACAGGGCTATACAATGAGCAGTTCTTC. It is translated as CASSPRTGLYNEQFF. V is TRBV3-1 and J is TRBJ2-1, with TRBD1 matching 8 bases. V lost 4 bases, J lost 4 bases, and 6 bases stayed unmatched. Germline-derived CDR1 and CDR2 are LGHDT and YNNKEL (reference sequence). The CDR3 is 15 residues long.

The chain recombines TRBV6-5 with TRBJ1-2, with a tentative D call TRBD1 (6 bases). The CDR3 has 15 residues. The ends were cut back, 0 bases at V and 5 bases at J, with 13 bases in the middle. From germline, CDR1 is MNHEY and CDR2 SVGAGI. The CDR3 reads CASSYSRGLGYGYTF. The DNA of the CDR3 is TGTGCCAGCAGTTACTCGAGGGGGTTAGGGTATGGCTACACCTTC.